This T cell receptor (beta chain) was captured by sequencing in a study of blood T cell repertoires in COVID-19. Study at large: There were acute and convalescent COVID-19 samples, and they came from the United States, Italy and Spain. From T cells, B-cell-depleted T cells, or PBMCs came the material, which was cDNA or gDNA.

In the authors' workflow: Amplification from reference gene primers served as the basis for estimated nucleated cell counts. Sequencing used immunoSEQ multiplex PCR; TCRdb keeps in-frame clones, though not all of them. That table furnishes V, J and clone size, whereas the DNA furnished D and trimming. The sample has under 50,000 clones; almost 85% are singletons. The CDR3 length is 15 residues. CDR1 and CDR2 (germline): SGHTA, FQGNSA. Deletions cut 3 bases from V and 3 bases from J, with 13 bases between. This TCR derives from a human donor in a cohort sampled during active COVID-19. The rearrangement joins TRBV7-2 to TRBJ2-3; D is possibly TRBD1 (5 bases). Sequencing was done on a sample of peripheral blood. CDR3 protein: CASSFGGARTDTQYF. The CDR3 DNA reads TGTGCCAGCAGCTTCGGTGGGGCACGTACAGATACGCAGTATTTT.